Each of the 9 T cell receptor beta chains below was sequenced from the same sample in a study of T cells after yellow fever vaccination. TCRdb recomputed calls from the 5' RACE reads with MiXCR, one row per CDR3 protein. The data show about 630,000 distinct CDR3 sequences, 9% to 15% seen once. The sample consisted of PBMCs, taken on the day of the yellow fever booster vaccination. These receptors were collected from a man aged 30 to 45 who received the YFV17D yellow fever vaccine.

Ten or more counts support this clonotype. The genes are TRBV29-1 and TRBJ1-1; D is perhaps TRBD1 (5 bases). The CDR3 extends over 12 amino acids. CDR1 is SQVTM and CDR2 is ANQGSEA in the germline V gene. V gave up 5 bases and J gave up 1 base, with 8 bases separating them. The CDR3 DNA follows: TGCAGCGTTTGGACACCGAACACTGAAGCTTTCTTT. It is translated as CSVWTPNTEAFF.

This clonotype has just a few counts. The rearrangement uses TRBV4-3 and TRBJ2-7; 12 positions match TRBD2. This CDR3 contains 15 residues. The V and J ends lost 7 bases and 2 bases, in that order; junction bases with no gene match: 6. In germline, CDR1 is LGHNA, CDR2 YSLEER. CDR3 in DNA: TGCGCCAGCACATTCGGACTAGCGGGAACCTACGAGCAGTACTTC. Protein product: CASTFGLAGTYEQYF.

The J gene is TRBJ1-5, the V gene TRBV15; TRBD1 matches 8 bases. V lost 6 bases and J lost 6; bases outside the gene matches: 16. This CDR3 has 17 amino acids. In germline, CDR1 is LNHNV, CDR2 YYDKDF (reference sequence). In DNA form, the CDR3 reads TGTGCCACCAGTACGGACAGGGCCTCCAGGGCGGGTCAGCCCCAGCATTTT. Its protein is CATSTDRASRAGQPQHF.

In its sample, this clonotype was seen many times. The rearrangement links TRBV20-1 to TRBJ2-7, with 10 bases lining up with TRBD2. The V and J ends lost 7 bases and 2 bases, in that order; junction bases with no gene match: 8. The CDR3 runs to 14 residues. CDR1 and CDR2 from the germline V gene are DFQATT and SNEGSKA (reference sequence). The CDR3 sequence is CSVTAGGPTYEQYF. The CDR3 coding sequence is TGCAGTGTTACAGCGGGAGGGCCAACCTACGAGCAGTACTTC.

This clonotype was recorded a few times. The chain combines TRBV18 with TRBJ1-3; 7 bases are shared with TRBD1. From germline, CDR1 is KGHSH and CDR2 LQKENI. The trim removed 6 bases at V and 8 bases at J, leaving 13 bases unmatched. The CDR3 contains 15 residues. CDR3 bases: TGTGCCAGCTCCCCGGGACAGCATCCCGAGGACACCATATATTTT. Protein: CASSPGQHPEDTIYF.

This clonotype was picked up many times. V and J are TRBV27 and TRBJ2-7, with 11 positions matching TRBD1. Germline V gene data show CDR1 as MNHEY and CDR2 as SMNVEV (reference sequence). Unmatched junction bases numbered 6, after V lost 4 bases and J lost 4 bases. The CDR3 spans 15 residues. The CDR3: CASSYGQGAYYEQYF. The CDR3 nucleotides read TGTGCCAGCAGTTACGGACAGGGGGCATATTACGAGCAGTACTTC.

In nucleotides, the CDR3 is TGTGCCAGCAGCGTTAGCGGGAACCGGGAGCAGTTCTTC. Its translation: CASSVSGNREQFF. The gene calls are TRBV7-2 and TRBJ2-1; 8 bases agree with TRBD2. J was trimmed by 10 bases and V by 5 bases; bases with no gene match: 7. This CDR3 contains 13 residues. Germline V gene sequence: CDR1 SGHTA, CDR2 FQGNSA.

The chain carries TRBV4-2 and TRBJ2-1; D might be TRBD1 or TRBD2, each matching 5 bases. The CDR3 runs 16 residues. From germline, CDR1 is LGHNA and CDR2 YNFKEQ. V was clipped by 0 bases and J by 4 bases, with 13 bases between them. The CDR3 DNA is TGTGCCAGCAGCCAAGAAAGCGGACACCCGTACAATGAGCAGTTCTTC. It translates to CASSQESGHPYNEQFF.

This clonotype has more than one count but fewer than ten. The chain has TRBV20-1 and TRBJ2-7; D perhaps matches TRBD2 (7 bases). Trimming took 7 bases from V and 7 from J, leaving 20 bases between them. Germline V gene sequence: CDR1 DFQATT, CDR2 SNEGSKA (reference sequence). The CDR3 is made up of 13 amino acids. The chain's CDR3 is CSESPRGAGEQYF. In nucleotides, the CDR3 is TGCAGTGAAAGCCCCCGGGGGGCGGGAGAGCAGTACTTC.